One and the same sample provided the 6 T cell receptor beta chains below, sequenced in a study of lymphopenia after photon versus proton radiotherapy. Clones were sequenced by immunoSEQ multiplex PCR, and TCRdb holds only the in-frame ones, with some missing. In the table there are 89,000 or so clones, about 86% of which are singletons. Sequences were derived from peripheral blood, sampled from a patient treated with proton-based radiotherapy. These receptors all stem from a man in his sixties with pancreatic cancer.

The V call is TRBV28, the J call TRBJ1-5; TRBD1 might be the D (6 bases). This CDR3 has 14 residues. Germline values: CDR1 MDHEN, CDR2 SYDVKM. Trimming pared 5 bases from V and 6 bases from J, leaving 14 bases between. CDR3 residues: CASSPSQGTQPQHF. The CDR3 DNA reads as TGTGCCAGCAGTCCCTCACAGGGCACTCAGCCCCAGCATTTT.

J is TRBJ2-5 and V is TRBV29-1; unclear D gene. CDR3 length equals 11 residues. Germline V gives CDR1 SQVTM, CDR2 ANQGSEA. Trimming cost V 4 bases and J 5 bases, with 8 bases left between them. CDR3 sequence: CSVGGVETQYF. The CDR3 nucleotides read TGCAGCGTTGGTGGTGTGGAGACCCAGTACTTC.

A note on this clone: The same CDR3 can be traced to other DNA sequences in this sample. The J gene is TRBJ2-3, the V gene TRBV7-9; D ambiguous. Trimming shortened V by 1 base and J by 3 bases, and 2 bases separated the two germline ends. The CDR3 sequence is 12 residues long. Per germline, CDR1 SEHNR and CDR2 FQNEAQ (reference sequence). The CDR3 loop is CASSLDTDTQYF. The CDR3 nucleotides read TGTGCCAGCAGCTTAGATACAGATACGCAGTATTTT.

The chain couples TRBV29-1 to TRBJ1-1; maybe TRBD1 (6 bases). This CDR3 comprises 12 residues. The ends were cut back, 7 bases at V and 1 base at J, with 10 bases in the middle. Germline CDR1 and CDR2: SQVTM and ANQGSEA. The CDR3 protein is CSASGQNTEAFF. CDR3 coding DNA: TGCAGCGCCTCGGGACAGAACACTGAAGCTTTCTTT.

This rearrangement joins TRBV7-2 to TRBJ2-7; D is undetermined. The germline V gene has CDR1 SGHTA and CDR2 FQGNSA. This CDR3 comprises 15 residues. The V end lost 3 bases, the J end lost 3 bases, and 15 bases lay between the germline ends. CDR3 sequence reads: CASSFSHDFLYEQYF. The CDR3 nucleotides are TGTGCCAGCAGCTTTTCACACGACTTCCTCTACGAGCAGTACTTC. The complete variable domain, with remaining parts taken from reference TRBV7-2 and TRBJ2-7, reads GAGVSQSPSNKVTEKGKDVELRCDPISGHTALYWYRQSLGQGLEFLIYFQGNSAPDKSGLPSDRFSAERTGGSVSTLTIQRTQQEDSAVYLCASSFSHDFLYEQYFGPGTRLTVT.

The gene calls are TRBV7-9 and TRBJ2-3, with D perhaps TRBD2 (5 bases). V was trimmed by 1 base and J by 0 bases, leaving 14 bases between them. This CDR3 is 17 amino acids long. The germline V gene has CDR1 SEHNR and CDR2 FQNEAQ (reference sequence). The CDR3: CASSLGTQPRSTDTQYF. The CDR3 coding sequence is TGTGCCAGCAGCTTAGGGACTCAGCCTAGGAGCACAGATACGCAGTATTTT.